The 17 T cell receptor beta chains presented below share a single source sample, sequenced in a study of shared clonotypes between healthy human individuals. Assay used: immunoSEQ multiplex PCR; TCRdb lists only in-frame clones, some missing. The sample lists approximately 2,000,000 clones, 85% to 95% occurring once. Sequencing used naive CD4+ T cells from PBMCs. Indicated subset: CD45RA+ positively selected. The source of these receptors is a man aged 18 to 29 in good health. Some clones in this sample may be carry-over from other donors' samples.

The V call is TRBV5-1, the J call TRBJ2-5, with no clear D. The J call may be in error: the DNA end matches TRBJ2-7 better. CDR1 is SGHRS, CDR2 YFSETQ, per germline. This CDR3 contains 12 residues. The DNA for the CDR3 is TGCGCCAGCAGCTTGGGAGCGCACGAGCAGTACTTC. Translating gives CASSLGAHEQYF.

This clone has a handful of counts. The chain uses TRBV28 and TRBJ1-5; D gene unclear. V was clipped by 7 bases and J by 9 bases, with 19 bases between them. The CDR3 covers 14 residues. Germline V lookup: CDR1 MDHEN, CDR2 SYDVKM. The chain's CDR3 is CASIPVPGIWPQHF. CDR3 DNA: TGTGCCAGCATCCCGGTCCCGGGTATTTGGCCCCAGCATTTT.

The V and J genes are TRBV2 and TRBJ1-2; D remains ambiguous. Germline lookup yields CDR1 SNHLY and CDR2 FYNNEI. The CDR3 runs to 14 residues. V was pared by 7 bases and J by 2 bases, with 14 bases between. The CDR3 DNA is TGTGCCAGCAAACGAAACGGGGTAAACTATGGCTACACCTTC. Translating it yields CASKRNGVNYGYTF.

This clone has a handful of counts. Different DNA sequences within this sample yield the same CDR3. The chain recombines TRBV7-3 with TRBJ2-1, with 12 bases identical to TRBD2. CDR3 size: 15 residues. Per germline, CDR1 SGHTA and CDR2 FQGTGA. V lost 2 bases to trimming and J lost 7 bases; unmatched junction nucleotides: 3. DNA for the CDR3: TGTGCCAGCAGCTTACTAGCGGGAGGGCATAATGAGCAGTTCTTC. Protein: CASSLLAGGHNEQFF.

This chain uses TRBV2 with TRBJ2-7; the D call may be TRBD1 or TRBD2 (6 bases each). Per the germline V gene, CDR1 is SNHLY and CDR2 is FYNNEI. The CDR3 has 14 amino acids. Deletions cut 10 bases from V and 2 bases from J, with 18 bases between. DNA for the CDR3: TGTGCCACCTCCCGCGAGAGGGGGGCCTACGAGCAGTACTTC. This encodes CATSRERGAYEQYF.

The chain uses TRBV30 and TRBJ2-6, with D possibly being TRBD2 (5 bases). Trimming cost V 1 base and J 4 bases, with 14 bases left between them. Germline-derived CDR1 and CDR2 are GTSNPN and SVGIG (reference sequence). This CDR3 spans 16 amino acids. CDR3 DNA: TGTGCCTGGAGTGGTCAACGGGGTTCAGGGGCCAACGTCCTGACTTTC. It specifies CAWSGQRGSGANVLTF. Variable domain in full (rest from reference TRBV30 and TRBJ2-6): SQTIHQWPATLVQPVGSPLSLECTVEGTSNPNLYWYRQAAGRGLQLLFYSVGIGQISSEVPQNLSASRPQDRQFILSSKKLLLSDSGFYLCAWSGQRGSGANVLTFGAGSRLTVL.

The V call is TRBV28, the J call TRBJ2-1; TRBD2 is a possible D gene (5 bases). Trimming shortened V by 5 bases and J by 1 base, and 21 bases separated the two germline ends. In germline, CDR1 is MDHEN, CDR2 SYDVKM. The CDR3 loop spans 18 amino acids. CDR3 bases: TGTGCCAGCAGTCCCTCCAGTTTTGGGAGTAGGTCCTACAATGAGCAGTTCTTC. Translating it yields CASSPSSFGSRSYNEQFF. Filled out from reference TRBV28 and TRBJ2-1, the complete variable domain reads DVKVTQSSRYLVKRTGEKVFLECVQDMDHENMFWYRQDPGLGLRLIYFSYDVKMKEKGDIPEGYSVSREKKERFSLILESASTNQTSMYLCASSPSSFGSRSYNEQFFGPGTRLTVL.

The count of this clone is one. The sample contains more than one DNA sequence encoding this CDR3. V gene TRBV28 combines with J gene TRBJ2-3, with D tentatively TRBD2 (6 bases). The length of the CDR3 is 14 residues. Looked up from germline, CDR1 is MDHEN and CDR2 is SYDVKM. Trimming removed 3 bases from V and 4 bases from J, with 11 bases in between. CDR3 nucleotide sequence: TGTGCCAGCAGTTTGGGGGGAGCCGCAGATACGCAGTATTTT. Protein: CASSLGGAADTQYF. Combining the CDR3 with reference TRBV28 and TRBJ2-3 gives the whole variable domain DVKVTQSSRYLVKRTGEKVFLECVQDMDHENMFWYRQDPGLGLRLIYFSYDVKMKEKGDIPEGYSVSREKKERFSLILESASTNQTSMYLCASSLGGAADTQYFGPGTRLTVL.

CDR3 bases: TGTGCCAGCAGCATGACGGGAAACTCCTACGAGCAGTACTTC. Amino acids: CASSMTGNSYEQYF. The chain carries TRBV9 and TRBJ2-7; maybe TRBD2 (5 bases). Germline V gives CDR1 SGDLS, CDR2 YYNGEE. V dropped 4 bases and J dropped 0 bases, with 11 bases sitting between them. The CDR3 sequence is 14 residues long.

About this clone itself: Different DNA sequences within this sample yield the same CDR3. The V call is TRBV18, the J call TRBJ2-5; a weak D match, TRBD2 (5 bases). The germline CDR1 and CDR2 sequences are KGHSH and LQKENI. The CDR3 is made up of 13 amino acids. The V and J ends lost 3 bases and 1 base respectively, with 6 bases between them. The CDR3 DNA sequence: TGTGCCAGCTCACCGAGGGCCCAAGAGACCCAGTACTTC. This translates into CASSPRAQETQYF.

This chain joins TRBV13 and TRBJ2-7, with TRBD1 matching over 9 bases. The V segment lost 5 bases and the J segment 4 bases; nucleotides outside the gene matches: 6. The CDR3 has 14 amino acids. CDR1 is PRHDT and CDR2 is FYEKMQ in the germline V gene (reference sequence). The CDR3 DNA follows: TGTGCCAGCAGCCTTACCGGGACAGGGTACGAGCAGTACTTC. Translated, it gives CASSLTGTGYEQYF.

Turning to this clone: In the same sample, other DNA sequences code for this CDR3. The chain couples TRBV30 to TRBJ2-5; no reliable D call. Per germline, CDR1 GTSNPN and CDR2 SVGIG (reference sequence). V gave up 0 bases and J gave up 1 base, with 6 bases separating them. The length of the CDR3 is 13 residues. The DNA for the CDR3 is TGTGCCTGGAGTGTCAGTACCCAAGAGACCCAGTACTTC. It encodes CAWSVSTQETQYF.

This clone is a singleton in its sample. This sequence joins TRBV7-2 and TRBJ2-1, with 7 bases that match TRBD2. J gave up 1 base and V 3 bases, and 6 bases lay outside the gene matches. The CDR3 totals 16 residues. Per germline, CDR1 SGHTA and CDR2 FQGNSA. The CDR3 region is CASSLGGRGSYNEQFF. The CDR3 DNA follows: TGTGCCAGCAGCTTGGGCGGGAGAGGTTCCTACAATGAGCAGTTCTTC.

The CDR3 sequence: CASSRRTGHTYQPQHF. CDR3 nucleotides: TGTGCCAGCAGCAGGCGGACAGGGCACACCTATCAGCCCCAGCATTTT. The V and J genes are TRBV5-8 and TRBJ1-5, with 8 bases lining up with TRBD1. Germline trimming cut 4 bases from V and 5 bases from J; bases unmatched to any gene: 11. In germline, CDR1 is SGHTS, CDR2 YDEGEE. The CDR3 is 16 amino acids.

About this clone itself: No conserved phenylalanine or tryptophan ends this CDR3, so it is likely a read error. It is unclear where the CDR3 begins or ends on the DNA, so no DNA is shown, and the CDR3 is as TCRdb lists it. The chain is built from TRBV27 and TRBJ2-7; TRBD2, as called in the table, went unchecked against the DNA. Termini included, the CDR3 measures 14 amino acids. Germline V gives CDR1 MNHEY, CDR2 SMNVEV (reference sequence). CDR3 sequence reads: CASRKTGTSGSIAS.

The V and J genes are TRBV5-1 and TRBJ1-5, with a weak D call TRBD1 (5 bases). This CDR3 has 15 residues. Per germline, CDR1 SGHRS and CDR2 YFSETQ. V was shortened by 2 bases and J by 2 bases, with 11 bases between the two germline ends. The CDR3 is CASSFEGFGNQPQHF. CDR3 coding DNA: TGCGCCAGCAGCTTTGAGGGGTTTGGCAATCAGCCCCAGCATTTT.

The CDR3 loop is CSAGRGATGELFF. DNA of the CDR3: TGCAGCGCTGGCCGGGGGGCGACCGGGGAGCTGTTTTTT. The chain couples TRBV29-1 to TRBJ2-2; perhaps TRBD2 as D (7 bases). Germline CDR1 SQVTM, CDR2 ANQGSEA. The ends were cut back, 7 bases at V and 5 bases at J, with 14 bases in the middle. The CDR3 length is 13 residues.